This TCR beta chain was obtained from a study of cytomegalovirus exposure and HLA in healthy donors (dated by TCRdb to about 2017). Context from the whole study: According to a later analysis, one platform produced both the 120 validation repertoires and the 550 to 800 repertoires of the first cohort. The study aimed to test whether cataloging public T cell receptors could reveal signatures of past pathogen exposure. A separate validation cohort of some 130 different subjects was used in addition to the 666-subject first cohort. To predict cytomegalovirus infection status, the study combined high-throughput TCR immunosequencing, statistical association of individual TCRs with disease status, and machine learning.

There are 13 amino acids in the CDR3, from cysteine to phenylalanine inclusive. The entry retains the CDR3 DNA only, 39 bases that are in frame from base 1. Relative to germline, V is 5 bases shorter and J is 2 bases shorter, with 9 bases between their ends. Per the germline V gene, SGHTA is the CDR1 and FQGNSA is the CDR2. General study outcomes and caveats: The validation cohort had no HLA typing available for a later analysis, so co-occurrence within that cohort was assessed over all 120 or so repertoires. In the study, roughly 160 TCR beta chains were listed as associated with cytomegalovirus. The classifier was reported to diagnose cytomegalovirus status with high specificity and sensitivity in both the original cohort and the validation cohort. Subsequent analysis determined that TCRs grouped into clusters in the first cohort also showed a tendency toward co-occurrence across the 120 or so validation repertoires, and about 94% of cluster scores exceeded 0. The authors suggested that the approach could potentially be generalized to other disease states and immunological phenotypes. Three of the identified cytomegalovirus-associated TCR beta chains were confirmed in vitro to be specific for cytomegalovirus antigens. Most TCR sequences were seen in very few donors, while some public TCRs were found in many individuals.

Library method: the immunoSEQ multiplex PCR assay. The paper's data handling went like this. A statistical classification framework was built to diagnose cytomegalovirus status from the catalog of TCR beta chain sequences. The immuneACCESS repertoire file appears here via TCRdb, limited to in-frame rearrangements. These files lack a portion of the clones; in checked studies, under half of the deficit traces to unresolved V genes, and the cause of the others is not known. D and trimming come from the DNA, and the V and J calls and clone size come from that table. In all, the sample holds 150,000 to 200,000 clones, and 85% of those were seen once. In total, the top ten clones hold around 2% of the sample. Of note for this clone: Its target antigen remains unknown. The input lacks base qualities; no much larger clone sits a single base away. This sample also contains other DNA sequences that code for the same CDR3.

Donors formed part of the validation cohort, which comprised about 120 subjects and was distinct from the first cohort of roughly 600 subjects. The specimen sequenced was PBMCs. This receptor chain uses TRBV7-2 and TRBJ1-2, and possibly TRBD1, on 6 matching bases. The source is a man between 25 and 39 years old in good health and CMV-seropositive. The DNA is TGTGCCAGCAGCCCAGGACAGAACTATGGCTACACCTTC. Its translation reads: CASSPGQNYGYTF.